This TCR beta chain was recovered during a study of cytomegalovirus exposure and HLA in healthy donors. The PCR had 60 Vbeta and 13 Jbeta primers. Clones were read by immunoSEQ multiplex PCR, and TCRdb kept only the in-frame ones, dropping some. The data contain fewer than 200,000 clones, approximately 72% of them seen just once; the ten biggest clones take up roughly 1.5%. In its sample, this clone was seen a few times. Its antigen is undetermined. V shed 4 bases and J shed 1 base, with 15 bases lying between them. The CDR3 has 16 amino acids. Germline-derived CDR1 and CDR2 are LNHDA and SQIVND (reference sequence). Study findings and constraints: Rare TCR sequences dominated, though some public TCRs recurred in many donors. According to the study, about 180 TCR beta chains were cytomegalovirus-associated.

The sequenced material came from PBMCs. This chain uses TRBV19 with TRBJ2-3, with TRBD2 as a possible D gene (6 bases). The receptor was derived from a man aged 50-59 years in good health and CMV-seronegative. CDR3 amino acids: CASSTLGTQRTDTQYF. The CDR3 nucleotides read TGTGCCAGTAGTACCCTCGGGACTCAGCGCACAGATACGCAGTATTTT.